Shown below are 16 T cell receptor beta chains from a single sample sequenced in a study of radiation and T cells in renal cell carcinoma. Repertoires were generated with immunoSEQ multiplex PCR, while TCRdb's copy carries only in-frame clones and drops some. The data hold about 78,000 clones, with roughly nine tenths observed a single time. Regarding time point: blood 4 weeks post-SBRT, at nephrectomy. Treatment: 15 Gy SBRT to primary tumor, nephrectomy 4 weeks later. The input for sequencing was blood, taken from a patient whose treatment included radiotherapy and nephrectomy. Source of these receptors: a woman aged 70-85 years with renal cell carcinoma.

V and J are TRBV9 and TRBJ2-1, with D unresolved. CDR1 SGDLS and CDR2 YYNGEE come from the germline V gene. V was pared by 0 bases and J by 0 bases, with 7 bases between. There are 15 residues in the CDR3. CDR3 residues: CASSVGVDSYNEQFF. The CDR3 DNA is TGTGCCAGCAGCGTAGGAGTAGACTCCTACAATGAGCAGTTCTTC.

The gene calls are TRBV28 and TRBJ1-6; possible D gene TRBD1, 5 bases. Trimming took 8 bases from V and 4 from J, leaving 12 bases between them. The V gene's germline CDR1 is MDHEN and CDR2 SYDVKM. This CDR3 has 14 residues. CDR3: CASRGGLYNSPLHF. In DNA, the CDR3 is TGTGCCAGCCGGGGCGGGCTGTATAATTCACCCCTCCACTTT.

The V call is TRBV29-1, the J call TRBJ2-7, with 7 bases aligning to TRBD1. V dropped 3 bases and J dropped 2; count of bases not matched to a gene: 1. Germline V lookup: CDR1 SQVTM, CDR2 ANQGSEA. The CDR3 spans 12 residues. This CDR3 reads CSVEDRPYEQYF. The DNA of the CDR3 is TGCAGCGTTGAGGACAGGCCCTACGAGCAGTACTTC.

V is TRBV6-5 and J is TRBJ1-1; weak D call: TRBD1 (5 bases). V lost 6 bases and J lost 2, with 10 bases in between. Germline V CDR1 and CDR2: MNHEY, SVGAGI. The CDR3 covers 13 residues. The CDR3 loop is CASRGTTNTEAFF. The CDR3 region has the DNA TGTGCCAGCAGAGGGACGACCAACACTGAAGCTTTCTTT.

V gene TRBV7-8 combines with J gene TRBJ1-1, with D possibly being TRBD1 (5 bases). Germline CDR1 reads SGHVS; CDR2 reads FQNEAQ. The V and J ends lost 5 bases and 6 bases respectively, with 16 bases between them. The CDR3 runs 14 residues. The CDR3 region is CASSRTGPGAEAFF. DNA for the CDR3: TGTGCCAGCAGCCGCACAGGCCCCGGCGCTGAAGCTTTCTTT.

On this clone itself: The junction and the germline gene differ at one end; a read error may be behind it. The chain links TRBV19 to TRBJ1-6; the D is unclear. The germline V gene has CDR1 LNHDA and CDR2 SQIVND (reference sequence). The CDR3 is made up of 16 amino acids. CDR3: CASSMLQMSYSSPLHF. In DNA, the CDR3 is TGTGCCAGTAGTATGCTTCAGATGTCGTATAGTTCACCCCTCCACTTT.

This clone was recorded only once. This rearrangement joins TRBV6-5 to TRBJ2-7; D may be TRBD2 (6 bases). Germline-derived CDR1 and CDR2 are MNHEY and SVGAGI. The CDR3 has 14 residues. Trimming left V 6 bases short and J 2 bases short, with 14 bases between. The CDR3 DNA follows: TGTGCCAGCAGATCCTCGGGACTTGCCTACGAGCAGTACTTC. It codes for CASRSSGLAYEQYF.

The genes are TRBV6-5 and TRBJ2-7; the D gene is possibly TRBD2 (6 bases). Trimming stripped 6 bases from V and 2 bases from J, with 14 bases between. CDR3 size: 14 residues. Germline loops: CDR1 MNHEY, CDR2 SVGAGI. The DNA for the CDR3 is TGTGCCAGCAGACGCCTTGGCGGGACCTACGAGCAGTACTTC. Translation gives CASRRLGGTYEQYF.

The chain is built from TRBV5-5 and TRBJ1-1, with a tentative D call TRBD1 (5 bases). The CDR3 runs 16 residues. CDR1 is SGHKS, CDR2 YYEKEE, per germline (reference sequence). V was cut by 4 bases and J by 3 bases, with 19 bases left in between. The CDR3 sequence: CASSRLTGKGDTEAFF. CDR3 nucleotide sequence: TGTGCCAGCAGCAGATTGACCGGGAAAGGGGACACTGAAGCTTTCTTT. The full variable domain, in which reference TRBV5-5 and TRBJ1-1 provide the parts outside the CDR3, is DAGVTQSPTHLIKTRGQQVTLRCSPISGHKSVSWYQQVLGQGPQFIFQYYEKEERGRGNFPDRFSARQFPNYSSELNVNALLLGDSALYLCASSRLTGKGDTEAFFGQGTRLTVV.

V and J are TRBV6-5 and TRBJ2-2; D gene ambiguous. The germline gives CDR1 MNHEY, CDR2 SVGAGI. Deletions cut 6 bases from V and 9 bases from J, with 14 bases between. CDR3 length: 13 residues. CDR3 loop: CASSPPGIWELFF. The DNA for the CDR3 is TGTGCCAGCAGCCCACCAGGAATCTGGGAGCTGTTTTTT.

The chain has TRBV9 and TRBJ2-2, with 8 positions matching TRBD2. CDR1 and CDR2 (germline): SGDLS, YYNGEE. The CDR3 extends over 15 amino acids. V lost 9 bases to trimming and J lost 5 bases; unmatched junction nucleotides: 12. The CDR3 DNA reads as TGTGCCACGCACCCCGGGGGGGCTCTAACCGGGGAGCTGTTTTTT. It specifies CATHPGGALTGELFF.

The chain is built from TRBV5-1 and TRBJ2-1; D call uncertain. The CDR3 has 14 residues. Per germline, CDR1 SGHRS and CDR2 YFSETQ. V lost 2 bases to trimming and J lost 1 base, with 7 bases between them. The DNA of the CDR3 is TGCGCCAGCAGCTTTGCGGTTTCCTACAATGAGCAGTTCTTC. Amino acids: CASSFAVSYNEQFF.

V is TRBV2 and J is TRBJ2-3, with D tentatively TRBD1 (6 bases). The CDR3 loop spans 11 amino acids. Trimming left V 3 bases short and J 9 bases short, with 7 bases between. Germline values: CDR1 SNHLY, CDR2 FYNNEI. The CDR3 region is CASSDRGTQYF. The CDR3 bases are TGTGCCAGCAGTGATAGGGGGACGCAGTATTTT.

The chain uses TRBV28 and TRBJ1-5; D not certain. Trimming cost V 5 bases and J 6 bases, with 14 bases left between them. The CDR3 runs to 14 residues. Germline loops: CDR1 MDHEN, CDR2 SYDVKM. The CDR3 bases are TGTGCCAGCAGTCCCCCAGGATATATTCAGCCCCAGCATTTT. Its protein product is CASSPPGYIQPQHF.

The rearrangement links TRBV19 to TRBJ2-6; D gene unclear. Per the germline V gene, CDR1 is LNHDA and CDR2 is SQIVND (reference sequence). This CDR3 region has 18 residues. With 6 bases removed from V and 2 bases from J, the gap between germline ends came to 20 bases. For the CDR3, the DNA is TGTGCCAGTAGGGTTTTCGAGACAAGACCCCCTGGGGCCAACGTCCTGACTTTC. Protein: CASRVFETRPPGANVLTF.

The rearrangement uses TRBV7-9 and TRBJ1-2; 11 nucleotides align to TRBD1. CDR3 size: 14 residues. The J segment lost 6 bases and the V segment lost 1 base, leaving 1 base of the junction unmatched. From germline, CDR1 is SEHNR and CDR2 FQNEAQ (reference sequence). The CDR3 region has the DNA TGTGCCAGCAGCTTAGGGGGACAGGGGGATGGCTACACCTTC. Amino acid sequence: CASSLGGQGDGYTF.